This T cell receptor beta chain was found in a study of fetal regulatory T cell absence and autoimmunity. Whole-study context: IPEX patients had exocrine pancreas autoimmunity without clinical diabetes.

In regard to this clone: The antigen is undetermined.

Broader study findings: TRB gene family usage was broadly similar in cord blood and pancreas.

The assay was run at survey level. Sequencing used immunoSEQ multiplex PCR; TCRdb keeps in-frame clones, though not all of them. The data hold tens of thousands of clones, with just under 85% observed a single time. The sequence came from a newborn boy with IPEX syndrome. The sample comprised cord blood.

The CDR3 nucleotides read TGTGCCAGCAGCTTAGGAGGGTTCTTCCCCTACGAGCAGTACTTC. Translated, it gives CASSLGGFFPYEQYF. V and J are TRBV7-8 and TRBJ2-7, with D possibly TRBD2 on 5 matching bases. This CDR3 has 15 residues. In germline, CDR1 is SGHVS, CDR2 FQNEAQ. V was pared by 1 base and J by 2 bases, with 12 bases between.